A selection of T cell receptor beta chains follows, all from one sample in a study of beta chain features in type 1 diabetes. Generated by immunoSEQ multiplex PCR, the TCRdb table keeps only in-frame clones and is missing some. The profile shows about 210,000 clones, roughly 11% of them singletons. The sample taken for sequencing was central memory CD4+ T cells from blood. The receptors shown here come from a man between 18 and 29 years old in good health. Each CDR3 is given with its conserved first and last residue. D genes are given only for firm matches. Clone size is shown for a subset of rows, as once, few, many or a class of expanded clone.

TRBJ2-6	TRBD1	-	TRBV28	CATGDRGRGANVLTF	TGTGCCACCGGGGACAGGGGGCGAGGGGCCAACGTCCTGACTTTC
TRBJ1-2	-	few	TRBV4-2	CASSSNLGDGYTF	TGTGCCAGCAGCTCCAACCTGGGAGATGGCTACACCTTC
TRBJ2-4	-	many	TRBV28	CASSPDLAKNIQYF	TGTGCCAGCAGCCCAGACTTAGCCAAAAACATTCAGTACTTC
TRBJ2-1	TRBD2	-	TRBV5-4	CASSKYLTSVGNEQFF	TGTGCCAGCAGCAAGTATCTGACTAGCGTCGGCAATGAGCAGTTCTTC
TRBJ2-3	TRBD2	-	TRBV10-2	CASSLLAGVTDTQYF	TGCGCCAGCAGTTTACTAGCGGGAGTGACAGATACGCAGTATTTT
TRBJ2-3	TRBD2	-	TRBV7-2	CASSLTSGTARDTQYF	TGTGCCAGCAGCCTAACTAGCGGGACGGCGAGGGATACGCAGTATTTT
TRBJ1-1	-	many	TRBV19	CASSIGRSGTEAFF	TGTGCCAGTAGTATAGGGCGATCGGGCACTGAAGCTTTCTTT
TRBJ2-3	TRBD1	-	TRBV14	CASSTRRGTGIVDTQYF	TGTGCCAGCAGCACCAGGAGGGGGACAGGGATAGTAGATACGCAGTATTTT
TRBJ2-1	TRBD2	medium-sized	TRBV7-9	CASSLSLAGNYNEQFF	TGTGCCAGCAGCTTATCACTAGCGGGGAATTACAATGAGCAGTTCTTC
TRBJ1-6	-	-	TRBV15	CATSREGNGDSPLHF	TGTGCCACCAGCAGAGAAGGGAATGGCGATTCACCCCTCCACTTT
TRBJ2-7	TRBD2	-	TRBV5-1	CASSLDGLVYEQYF	TGCGCCAGCAGCTTGGACGGACTAGTATACGAGCAGTACTTC
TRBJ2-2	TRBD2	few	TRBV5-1	CASSLVTSGNTGELFF	TGCGCCAGCAGCTTAGTGACTAGCGGTAACACCGGGGAGCTGTTTTTT
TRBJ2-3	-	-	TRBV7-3	CASSSKDPSTDTQYF	TGTGCCAGCAGCTCCAAAGACCCTAGCACAGATACGCAGTATTTT
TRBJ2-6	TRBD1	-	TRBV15	CATSRNSGTGNVGANVLTF	TGTGCCACCAGCAGGAATTCCGGGACAGGGAATGTTGGGGCCAACGTCCTGACTTTC
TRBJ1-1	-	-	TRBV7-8	CASSLSMNTEAFF	TGTGCCAGCAGCTTATCAATGAACACTGAAGCTTTCTTT
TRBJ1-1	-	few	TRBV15	CATSRDWGARDVAFF	TGTGCCACCAGCAGAGATTGGGGAGCCCGGGACGTTGCTTTCTTT
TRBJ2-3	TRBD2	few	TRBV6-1	CASSENLAGGRTDTQYF	TGTGCCAGCAGTGAAAACCTAGCGGGAGGACGCACAGATACGCAGTATTTT
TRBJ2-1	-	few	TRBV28	CASSDPGGGQFF	TGTGCCAGCAGCGATCCTGGGGGCGGGCAGTTCTTC
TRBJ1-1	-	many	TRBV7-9	CASSLAGLMNTEAFF	TGTGCCAGCAGCTTAGCAGGGCTGATGAACACTGAAGCTTTCTTT
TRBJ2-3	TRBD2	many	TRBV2	CASSEVRILAVPRDTQYF	TGTGCCAGCAGTGAAGTACGCATCCTAGCGGTCCCGCGAGATACGCAGTATTTT
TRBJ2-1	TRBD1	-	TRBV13	CASSRDREAYNEQFF	TGTGCCAGCAGTCGGGACAGGGAGGCCTACAATGAGCAGTTCTTC
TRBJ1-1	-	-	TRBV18	CASSQDQNTEAFF	TGTGCCAGCTCACAGGACCAGAACACTGAAGCTTTCTTT
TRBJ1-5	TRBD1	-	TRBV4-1	CASSLTGGHLNQPQHF	TGCGCCAGCAGCCTAACAGGGGGCCATCTAAATCAGCCCCAGCATTTT
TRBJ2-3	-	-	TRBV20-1	CSASLGDTQYF	TGCAGTGCTAGTTTGGGAGATACGCAGTATTTT
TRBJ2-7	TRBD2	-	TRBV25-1	CASSVRPGEGRYEQYF	TGTGCCAGCAGCGTTAGACCGGGGGAGGGGCGATACGAGCAGTACTTC
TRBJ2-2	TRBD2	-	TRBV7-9	CASSPPLAGYTGELFF	TGTGCCAGCAGCCCCCCGCTAGCGGGATACACCGGGGAGCTGTTTTTT
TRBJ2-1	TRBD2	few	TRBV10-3	CAISEGGRVIYNEQFF	TGTGCCATCAGTGAGGGCGGGAGAGTAATTTACAATGAGCAGTTCTTC
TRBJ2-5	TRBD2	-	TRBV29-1	CSASLAEETQYF	TGCAGCGCGTCACTAGCGGAAGAGACCCAGTACTTC
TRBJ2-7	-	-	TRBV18	CASSLYPSYEQYF	TGTGCCAGCTCTCTCTATCCCTCCTACGAGCAGTACTTC
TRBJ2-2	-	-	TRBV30	CASTPGNPGELFF	TGTGCTTCCACTCCAGGGAATCCCGGGGAGCTGTTTTTT
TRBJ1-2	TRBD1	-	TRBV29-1	CSVLPAGQSYGYTF	TGCAGCGTGCTCCCTGCGGGACAGTCCTATGGCTACACCTTC
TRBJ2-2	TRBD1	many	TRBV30	CAWGDPGQGNTGELFF	TGTGCCTGGGGAGATCCGGGACAGGGGAACACCGGGGAGCTGTTTTTT
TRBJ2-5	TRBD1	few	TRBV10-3	CAISESVTGGETQYF	TGTGCCATCAGTGAGTCGGTAACAGGGGGAGAGACCCAGTACTTC
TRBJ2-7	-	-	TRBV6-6	CASRRYEVSEQYF	TGTGCCAGCCGCAGGTACGAGGTCTCCGAGCAGTACTTC
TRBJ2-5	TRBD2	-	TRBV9	CASSVGASGRLLETQYF	TGTGCCAGCAGCGTAGGGGCTAGCGGGAGACTTTTAGAGACCCAGTACTTC
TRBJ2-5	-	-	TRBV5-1	CASSLAETRGGETQYF	TGCGCCAGCAGCTTGGCCGAAACCAGGGGTGGTGAGACCCAGTACTTC
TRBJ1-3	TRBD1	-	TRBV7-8	CASSLGQGGNTIYF	TGTGCCAGCAGCCTCGGACAGGGAGGAAACACCATATATTTT
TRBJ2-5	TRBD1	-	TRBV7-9	CASTLTGVETQYF	TGTGCCAGCACCCTTACAGGGGTGGAGACCCAGTACTTC
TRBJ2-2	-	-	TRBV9	CASSPRGQDTGELFF	TGTGCCAGCAGCCCCCGGGGGCAGGACACCGGGGAGCTGTTTTTT
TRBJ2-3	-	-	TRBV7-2	CASSPDWARGADTQYF	TGTGCCAGCAGCCCGGACTGGGCGAGGGGCGCAGATACGCAGTATTTT